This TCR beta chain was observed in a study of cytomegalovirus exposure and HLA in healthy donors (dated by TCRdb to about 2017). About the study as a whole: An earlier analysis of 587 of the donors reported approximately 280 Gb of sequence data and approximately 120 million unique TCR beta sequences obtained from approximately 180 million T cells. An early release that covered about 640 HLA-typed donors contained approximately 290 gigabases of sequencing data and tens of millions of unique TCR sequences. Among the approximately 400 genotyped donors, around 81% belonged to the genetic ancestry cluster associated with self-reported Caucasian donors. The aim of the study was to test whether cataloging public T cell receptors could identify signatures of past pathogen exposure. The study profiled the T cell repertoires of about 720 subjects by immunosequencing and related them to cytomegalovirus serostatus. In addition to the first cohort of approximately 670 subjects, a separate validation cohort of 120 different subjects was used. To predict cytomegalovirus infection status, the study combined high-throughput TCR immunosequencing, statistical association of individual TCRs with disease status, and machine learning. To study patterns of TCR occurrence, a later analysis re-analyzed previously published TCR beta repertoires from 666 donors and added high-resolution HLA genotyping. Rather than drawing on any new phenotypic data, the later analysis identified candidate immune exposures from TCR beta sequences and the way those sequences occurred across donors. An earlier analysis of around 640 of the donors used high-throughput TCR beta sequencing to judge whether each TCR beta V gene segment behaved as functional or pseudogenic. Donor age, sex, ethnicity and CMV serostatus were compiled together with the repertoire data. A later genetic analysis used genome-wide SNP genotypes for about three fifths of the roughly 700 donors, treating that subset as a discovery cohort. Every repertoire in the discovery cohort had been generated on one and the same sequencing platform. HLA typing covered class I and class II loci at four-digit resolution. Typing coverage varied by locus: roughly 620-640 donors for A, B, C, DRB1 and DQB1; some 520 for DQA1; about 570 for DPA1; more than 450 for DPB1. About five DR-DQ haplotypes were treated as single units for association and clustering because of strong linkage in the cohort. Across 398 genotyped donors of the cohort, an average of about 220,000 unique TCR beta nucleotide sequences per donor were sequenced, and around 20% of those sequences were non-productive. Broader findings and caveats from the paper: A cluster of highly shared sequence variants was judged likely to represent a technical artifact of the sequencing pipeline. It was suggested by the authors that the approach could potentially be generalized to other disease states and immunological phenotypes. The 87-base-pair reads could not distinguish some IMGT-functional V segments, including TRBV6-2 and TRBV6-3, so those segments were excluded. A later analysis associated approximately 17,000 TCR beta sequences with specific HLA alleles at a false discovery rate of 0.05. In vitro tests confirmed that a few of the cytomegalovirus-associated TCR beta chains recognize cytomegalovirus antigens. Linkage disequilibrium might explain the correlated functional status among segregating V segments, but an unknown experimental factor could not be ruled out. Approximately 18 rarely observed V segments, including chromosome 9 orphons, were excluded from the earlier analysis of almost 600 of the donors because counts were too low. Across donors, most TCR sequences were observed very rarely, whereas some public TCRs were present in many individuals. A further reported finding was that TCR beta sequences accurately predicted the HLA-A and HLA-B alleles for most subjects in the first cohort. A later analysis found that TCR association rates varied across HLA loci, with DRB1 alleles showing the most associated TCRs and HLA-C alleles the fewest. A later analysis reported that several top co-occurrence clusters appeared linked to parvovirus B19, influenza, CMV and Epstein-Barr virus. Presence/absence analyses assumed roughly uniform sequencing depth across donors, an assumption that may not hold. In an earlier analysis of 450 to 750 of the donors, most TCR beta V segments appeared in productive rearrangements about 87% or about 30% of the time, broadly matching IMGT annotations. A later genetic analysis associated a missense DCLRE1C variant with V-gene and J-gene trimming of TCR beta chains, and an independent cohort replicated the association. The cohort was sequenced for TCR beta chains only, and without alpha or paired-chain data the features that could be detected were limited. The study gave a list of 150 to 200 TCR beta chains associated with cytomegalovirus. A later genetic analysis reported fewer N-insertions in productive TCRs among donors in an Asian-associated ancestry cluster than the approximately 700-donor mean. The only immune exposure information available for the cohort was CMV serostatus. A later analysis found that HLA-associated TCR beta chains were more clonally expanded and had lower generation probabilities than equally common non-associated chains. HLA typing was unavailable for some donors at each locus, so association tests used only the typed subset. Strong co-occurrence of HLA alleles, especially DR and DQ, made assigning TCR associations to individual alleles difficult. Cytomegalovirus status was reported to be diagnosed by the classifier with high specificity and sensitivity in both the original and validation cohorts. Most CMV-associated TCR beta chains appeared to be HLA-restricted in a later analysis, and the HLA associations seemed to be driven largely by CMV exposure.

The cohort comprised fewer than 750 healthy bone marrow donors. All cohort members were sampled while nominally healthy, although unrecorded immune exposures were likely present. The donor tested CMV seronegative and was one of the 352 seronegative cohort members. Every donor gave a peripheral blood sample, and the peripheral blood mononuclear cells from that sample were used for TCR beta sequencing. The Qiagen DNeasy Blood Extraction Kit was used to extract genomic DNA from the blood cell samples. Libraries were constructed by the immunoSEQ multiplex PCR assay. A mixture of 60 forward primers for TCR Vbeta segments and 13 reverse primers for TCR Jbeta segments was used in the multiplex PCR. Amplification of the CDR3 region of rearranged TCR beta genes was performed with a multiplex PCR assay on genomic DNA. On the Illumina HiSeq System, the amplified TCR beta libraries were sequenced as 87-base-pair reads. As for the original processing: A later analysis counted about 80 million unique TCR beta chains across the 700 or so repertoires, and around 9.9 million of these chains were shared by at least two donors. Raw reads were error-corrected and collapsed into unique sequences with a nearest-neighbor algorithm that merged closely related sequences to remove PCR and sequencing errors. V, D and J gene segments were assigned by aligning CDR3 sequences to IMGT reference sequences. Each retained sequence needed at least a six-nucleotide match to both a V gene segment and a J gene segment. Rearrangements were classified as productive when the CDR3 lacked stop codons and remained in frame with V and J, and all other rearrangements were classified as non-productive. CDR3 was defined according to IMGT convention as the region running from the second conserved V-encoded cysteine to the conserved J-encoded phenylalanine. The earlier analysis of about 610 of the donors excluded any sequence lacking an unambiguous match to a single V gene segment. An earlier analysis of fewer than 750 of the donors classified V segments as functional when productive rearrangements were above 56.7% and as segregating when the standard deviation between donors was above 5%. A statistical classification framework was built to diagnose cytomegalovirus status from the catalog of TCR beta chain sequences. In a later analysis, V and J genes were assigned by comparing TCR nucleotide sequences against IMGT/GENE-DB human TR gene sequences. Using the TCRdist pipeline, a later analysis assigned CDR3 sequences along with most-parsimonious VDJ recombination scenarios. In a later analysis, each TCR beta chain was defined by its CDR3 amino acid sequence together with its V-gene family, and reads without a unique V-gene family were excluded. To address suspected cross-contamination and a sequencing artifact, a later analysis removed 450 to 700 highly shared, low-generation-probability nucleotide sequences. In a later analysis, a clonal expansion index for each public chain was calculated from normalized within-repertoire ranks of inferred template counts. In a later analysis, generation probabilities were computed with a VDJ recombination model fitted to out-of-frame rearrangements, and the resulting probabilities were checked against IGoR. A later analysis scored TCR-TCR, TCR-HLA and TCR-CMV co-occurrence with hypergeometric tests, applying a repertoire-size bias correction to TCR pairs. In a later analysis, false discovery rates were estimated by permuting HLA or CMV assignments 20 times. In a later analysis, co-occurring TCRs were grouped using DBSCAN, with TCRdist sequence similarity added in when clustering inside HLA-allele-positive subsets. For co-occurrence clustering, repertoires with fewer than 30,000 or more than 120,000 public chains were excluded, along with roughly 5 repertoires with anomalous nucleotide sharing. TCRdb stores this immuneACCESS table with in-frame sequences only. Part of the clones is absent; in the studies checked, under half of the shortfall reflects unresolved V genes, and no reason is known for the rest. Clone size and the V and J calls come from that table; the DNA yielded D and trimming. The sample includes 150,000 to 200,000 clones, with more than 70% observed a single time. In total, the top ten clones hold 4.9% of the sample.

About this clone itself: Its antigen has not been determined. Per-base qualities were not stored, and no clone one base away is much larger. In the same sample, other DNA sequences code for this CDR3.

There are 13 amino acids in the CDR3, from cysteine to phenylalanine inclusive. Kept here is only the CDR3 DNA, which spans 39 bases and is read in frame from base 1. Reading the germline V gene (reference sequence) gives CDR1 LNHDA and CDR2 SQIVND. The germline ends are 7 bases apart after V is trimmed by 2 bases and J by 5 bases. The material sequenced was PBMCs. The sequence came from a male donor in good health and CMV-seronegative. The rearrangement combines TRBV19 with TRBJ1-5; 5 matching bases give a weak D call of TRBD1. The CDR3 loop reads CASSIQGDQPQHF. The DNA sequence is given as TGTGCCAGTAGTATACAGGGCGATCAGCCCCAGCATTTT.